One sample yielded the 5 T cell receptor beta chains listed below, sequenced in a study of T-cell memory formation after mild COVID-19. Each CDR3 protein is one row after TCRdb ran MiXCR on the 5' RACE reads. Of 250,000 to 300,000 distinct CDR3 sequences in the sample, 15% to 20% were seen once. Sequencing was done on a sample of PBMCs or a T cell subset sorted from them (not recorded which). The receptor set was obtained from a young man who had mild COVID-19 (a few samples of this study predate the infection). Cell type and time point are not known.

This clonotype appeared a few times. This chain links TRBV6-5 with TRBJ2-3; a possible D gene is TRBD2 (7 bases). Germline values: CDR1 MNHEY, CDR2 SVGAGI. CDR3 length equals 13 residues. Between the trimmed V and J ends, which lost 8 bases and 6 bases, there was a span of 15 bases. The CDR3 protein is CASFGGGADTQYF. CDR3 DNA sequence: TGTGCCAGCTTTGGGGGGGGGGCCGATACGCAGTATTTT.

The chain uses TRBV28 and TRBJ1-4, with 7 bases identical to TRBD1. Germline V gene data show CDR1 as MDHEN and CDR2 as SYDVKM. The CDR3 has 17 residues. With 5 bases clipped from V and 4 bases from J, the junction kept 13 bases outside the gene matches. As DNA, the CDR3 is TGTGCCAGCAGTCCCCCCTTCGGACAGGACTTTAATGAAAAACTGTTTTTT. This encodes CASSPPFGQDFNEKLFF.

This clonotype was detected only a few times. The rearrangement uses TRBV19 and TRBJ2-1; D call uncertain. This CDR3 is 10 amino acids long. Germline V gives CDR1 LNHDA, CDR2 SQIVND (reference sequence). With 4 bases removed from V and 7 bases from J, the gap between germline ends came to 2 bases. The CDR3 DNA follows: TGTGCCAGTAGTAGTAATGAGCAGTTCTTC. Protein: CASSSNEQFF.

The chain couples TRBV5-6 to TRBJ1-1; 8 nucleotides agree with TRBD1. Unmatched junction bases numbered 10, after V lost 4 bases and J lost 5 bases. The CDR3 length is 15 residues. Germline V gene sequence: CDR1 SGHDT, CDR2 YYEEEE. CDR3 sequence reads: CASSADRGANTEAFF. In DNA form, the CDR3 reads TGTGCCAGCAGCGCCGACAGGGGCGCGAATACTGAAGCTTTCTTT.

This rearrangement joins TRBV20-1 to TRBJ1-4; a weak D match, TRBD1 (6 bases). V lost 3 bases and J lost 9, with 20 bases in between. The germline CDR1 and CDR2 sequences are DFQATT and SNEGSKA (reference sequence). This CDR3 contains 15 residues. The CDR3, as DNA: TGCAGTGCTAGTTCCGAAGGGGGAAGACAAAAAAAACTGTTTTTT. It is translated as CSASSEGGRQKKLFF.